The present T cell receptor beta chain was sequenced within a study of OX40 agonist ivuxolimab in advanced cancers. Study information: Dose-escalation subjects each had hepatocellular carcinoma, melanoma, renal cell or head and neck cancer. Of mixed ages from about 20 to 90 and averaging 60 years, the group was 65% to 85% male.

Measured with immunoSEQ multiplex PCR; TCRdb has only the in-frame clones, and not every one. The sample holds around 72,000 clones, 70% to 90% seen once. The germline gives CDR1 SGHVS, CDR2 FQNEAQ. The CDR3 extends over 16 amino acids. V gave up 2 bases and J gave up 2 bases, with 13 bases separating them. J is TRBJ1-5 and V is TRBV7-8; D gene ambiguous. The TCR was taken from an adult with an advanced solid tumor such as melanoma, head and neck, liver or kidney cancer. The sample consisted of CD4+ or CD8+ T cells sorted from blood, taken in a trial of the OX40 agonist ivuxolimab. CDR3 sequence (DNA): TGTGCCAGCAGCTTAAGAGGTGGTGGACGCAATCAGCCCCAGCATTTT. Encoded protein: CASSLRGGGRNQPQHF.